The rows below give T cell receptor beta chains drawn from one sample of a study of cytomegalovirus exposure and HLA in healthy donors. Using immunoSEQ multiplex PCR, the repertoire was profiled, and TCRdb retains in-frame clones only, with some absent. The profile shows some 170,000 clones, roughly nine tenths of them singletons. Specimen: PBMCs. The receptors derive from a man between 18 and 35 years old in good health and CMV-seropositive. Both conserved end residues are part of each CDR3. The D gene is left open where the match is weak. Rows may omit the clone size; those that give it use once, few, many or a size class.

TRBJ1-2,TRBV28,-,-,TGTGCCAGCAGTTTCCAGTGGGGCTACACCTTC,CASSFQWGYTF
TRBJ2-2,TRBV27,-,-,TGTGCCAGCAGTGGAGACACCGGGGAGCTGTTTTTT,CASSGDTGELFF
TRBJ2-1,TRBV28,-,-,TGTGCCAGCAGTCAGGACTTCTCCACTTACAATGAGCAGTTCTTC,CASSQDFSTYNEQFF
TRBJ2-7,TRBV9,TRBD2,-,TGTGCCAGCAGCGAGGGACTATCCTACGAGCAGTACTTC,CASSEGLSYEQYF
TRBJ2-3,TRBV7-6,TRBD2,-,TGTGCCAGCAGCCGTGCCGGCGGGAGATTTTCAGATACGCAGTATTTT,CASSRAGGRFSDTQYF
TRBJ2-1,TRBV5-4,-,-,TGTGCCAGCAGCTTATCGGGCGGGGCCTCCTACAATGAGCAGTTCTTC,CASSLSGGASYNEQFF
TRBJ1-4,TRBV4-1,TRBD1,-,TGCGCCAGCAGCCAAGGGGGACAGGGCGCAAATGAAAAACTGTTTTTT,CASSQGGQGANEKLFF
TRBJ2-1,TRBV6-5,-,-,TGTGCCAGCACCTCGGGACTTTTCAATGAGCAGTTCTTC,CASTSGLFNEQFF
TRBJ2-5,TRBV5-1,-,-,TGCGCCAGCAGCTTGTTTGGAAACAGTGAAGAGACCCAGTACTTC,CASSLFGNSEETQYF
TRBJ2-3,TRBV7-9,TRBD2,-,TGTGCCAGCAGCCTGGGCTCTAGCGGGAGGCCGCACACAGATACGCAGTATTTT,CASSLGSSGRPHTDTQYF
TRBJ2-2,TRBV7-2,TRBD2,-,TGTGCCAGCAGCTTAAGATGGAGCGGGGGAGCGAACACCGGGGAGCTGTTTTTT,CASSLRWSGGANTGELFF
TRBJ2-1,TRBV9,TRBD2,-,TGTGCCAGCAGCGTAGAGGCTAGCGGGGTCGAGCAGTTCTTC,CASSVEASGVEQFF
TRBJ2-7,TRBV5-1,TRBD1,-,TGCGCCAGCAGCCTACCAGGGGGCCAAGACATCGGGTCCTACGAGCAGTACTTC,CASSLPGGQDIGSYEQYF
TRBJ1-2,TRBV5-1,-,few,TGCGCCAGCAGCCCAGACAGGAACTATGGCTACACCTTC,CASSPDRNYGYTF
TRBJ1-1,TRBV5-1,TRBD1,-,TGCGCCAGCAGCGGGACAGCTATGAACACTGAAGCTTTCTTT,CASSGTAMNTEAFF
TRBJ2-1,TRBV9,-,-,TGTGCCAGCAGCGTAGGAGGAGCGCCACAGTTCTTC,CASSVGGAPQFF
TRBJ2-7,TRBV13,-,-,TGTGCCAGCAGCCCCCGGGACTTGTACGAGCAGTACTTC,CASSPRDLYEQYF
TRBJ2-7,TRBV13,-,-,TGTGCCAGCAGCCTACTGGGGCAGGGATCCAGCTACGAGCAGTACTTC,CASSLLGQGSSYEQYF
TRBJ1-1,TRBV11-3,-,-,TGTGCCAGCAGCCCCGGGGGGGTGGTGAACACTGAAGCTTTCTTT,CASSPGGVVNTEAFF
TRBJ2-7,TRBV6-1,TRBD2,-,TGTGCCAGCAGTGAAATCGCGGGGGGGCTGTTCGGTTTGCCGTACTTC,CASSEIAGGLFGLPYF
TRBJ1-2,TRBV28,-,-,TGTGCCACCAAAGACCCGACAGGCCGCGGAGGCTACACCTTC,CATKDPTGRGGYTF
TRBJ1-1,TRBV5-1,-,-,TGCGCCAGCAGCTTGAGGCAGGCCCCGGGGACTGAAGCTTTCTTT,CASSLRQAPGTEAFF
TRBJ1-1,TRBV23-1,-,-,TGCGCCACCCAGGGGCTGGGAGCCACTGAAGCTTTCTTT,CATQGLGATEAFF
TRBJ1-2,TRBV5-1,-,-,TGCGCCAGCAGCCCACTACTATGGGACAATGTTGGCTACACCTTC,CASSPLLWDNVGYTF
TRBJ2-1,TRBV4-3,TRBD2,-,TGCGCCAGCAGCCAAGATGGGGTAGCGGGAGGGTCCCGATACGGCAATGAGCAGTTCTTC,CASSQDGVAGGSRYGNEQFF
TRBJ2-7,TRBV5-1,-,-,TGCGCCAGCAGCTTGGGACAACTCCCCAACGAGCAGTACTTC,CASSLGQLPNEQYF
TRBJ1-5,TRBV2,-,-,TGTGCCAGCAGTGTTGGGCAGTCATATCAGCCCCAGCATTTT,CASSVGQSYQPQHF
TRBJ2-7,TRBV2,-,-,TGTGCCAGCAGGACGACATTGAGTACCTACGAGCAGTACTTC,CASRTTLSTYEQYF
TRBJ2-7,TRBV6-6,-,-,TGTGCCAGCAGAATCAGCAGGGTGACCTACGAGCAGTACTTC,CASRISRVTYEQYF
TRBJ1-1,TRBV6-6,-,-,TGTGCCAGCGGACCGGGAGGGGGGGCCGATGAAGCTTTCTTT,CASGPGGGADEAFF
TRBJ1-1,TRBV5-4,-,-,TGTGCCAGCAGCTTTTACGGGATCGGGAACACTGAAGCTTTCTTT,CASSFYGIGNTEAFF
TRBJ2-5,TRBV9,-,-,TGTGCCAGCAGCGCTGGGACCTTGGACAGAGGAGAGACCCAGTACTTC,CASSAGTLDRGETQYF
TRBJ1-3,TRBV4-3,-,-,TGCGCCAGCAGCCAAGTGTCGCAGGGGATCTCTGGAAACACCATATATTTT,CASSQVSQGISGNTIYF
TRBJ1-1,TRBV7-2,TRBD1,-,TGTGCCAGCAGCTTAGCGGAGATGGCGACAGGGCGAGCTTTCTTT,CASSLAEMATGRAFF
TRBJ1-2,TRBV6-1,-,-,TGTGCCAGCAGTGAAAATGGGGAGGGAGGTGGTGGCTACACCTTC,CASSENGEGGGGYTF
TRBJ2-7,TRBV18,-,-,TGTGCCAGCTCACCATCCAGGGTGAGCTACGAGCAGTACTTC,CASSPSRVSYEQYF
TRBJ2-5,TRBV7-2,-,-,TGTGCCAGCAGCCCACGGGTTAGGGAGACCCAGTACTTC,CASSPRVRETQYF
TRBJ2-7,TRBV4-1,-,-,TGCGCCAGCAGCCAAGGCAGCGCCCCCTACGAGCAGTACTTC,CASSQGSAPYEQYF
TRBJ2-1,TRBV7-8,TRBD2,-,TGTGCCAGCAGCCAGCCTAGCGGGGGGCAAAATGAGCAGTTCTTC,CASSQPSGGQNEQFF
TRBJ1-1,TRBV7-6,-,-,TGTGCCAGCAGACAGGGACACCAGAACACTGAAGCTTTCTTT,CASRQGHQNTEAFF
TRBJ1-1,TRBV7-3,-,-,TGTGCCAGCAGCCCCCGGGGGGACACTGAAGCTTTCTTT,CASSPRGDTEAFF
TRBJ1-3,TRBV7-8,-,-,TGTGCCAGCAGCTTTACTTCGGGCCTAGCTTACTCTGGAAACACCATATATTTT,CASSFTSGLAYSGNTIYF
TRBJ2-2,TRBV29-1,TRBD2,once,TGCAGCGTTGAGGGGAGGGGCACCGGGGAGCTGTTTTTT,CSVEGRGTGELFF
TRBJ2-7,TRBV6-5,TRBD2,-,TGTGCCAGCAGCCCGGGACTAGCGGGGTTCGAGCAGTACTTC,CASSPGLAGFEQYF
TRBJ1-1,TRBV11-2,-,-,TGTGCCAGCAGCTTAGCAGGGGCATCTGAAGCTTTCTTT,CASSLAGASEAFF
TRBJ2-1,TRBV7-2,TRBD2,-,TGTGCCAGCAGCTTCGGACTAGCTGGCGAGCAGTTCTTC,CASSFGLAGEQFF
TRBJ1-2,TRBV30,-,-,TGTGCCTGGGGTGTGGCAGGGGCGGTTGGCTACACCTTC,CAWGVAGAVGYTF
TRBJ2-7,TRBV27,-,-,TGTGCCAGCAGGCCAGGGGGGCCCTACGAGCAGTACTTC,CASRPGGPYEQYF
TRBJ1-5,TRBV4-3,-,once,TGCGCCAGCAGCTACCACCGGGGACAGCCCCAGCATTTT,CASSYHRGQPQHF
TRBJ2-3,TRBV4-3,-,-,TGCGCCAGCAGCCAAGAAGGGTCAGGACGGGGAAATATGCCTAGCACAGATACGCAGTATTTT,CASSQEGSGRGNMPSTDTQYF
TRBJ2-3,TRBV6-5,TRBD1,once,TGTGCCAGCAGACAGGGGCCAACTAGCACAGATACGCAGTATTTT,CASRQGPTSTDTQYF
TRBJ2-7,TRBV7-6,TRBD1,-,TGTGCCAGCAGCTCCGGGACAGGGGGCACCTCCGAGCAGTACTTC,CASSSGTGGTSEQYF
TRBJ1-5,TRBV7-8,-,-,TGTGCCAGCAGCTTCACGGGGCAGCCCCAGCATTTT,CASSFTGQPQHF